Sequencing of this T cell receptor (beta chain) was carried out in a study of blood T cell repertoires in COVID-19. Germline assignment: CDR1 MNHNS and CDR2 SASEGT. The CDR3 sequence is 16 residues long. Germline trimming cut 3 bases from V and 12 bases from J; bases unmatched to any gene: 16. Sequenced by immunoSEQ multiplex PCR; TCRdb stores in-frame clones only, minus some. The sample lists over 300,000 clones, around 90% seen once, with about 7% in the top ten. The chain combines TRBV6-1 with TRBJ2-1; 8 bases align to TRBD2. Sequenced material: peripheral blood. The source is a man between 18 and 35 years old with active or convalescent COVID-19. Here the CDR3 reads CASSERGAGVILRQFF. CDR3 bases: TGTGCCAGCAGTGAGCGGGGAGCGGGAGTAATCCTCAGGCAGTTCTTC.